This T cell receptor (beta chain) appears in the sequencing data of a study of blood T cell repertoires in COVID-19. About the research overall: Sites in the United States, Italy and Spain provided acute and convalescent COVID-19 samples. From T cells, B-cell-depleted T cells, or PBMCs came the material, which was cDNA or gDNA.

The CDR3 is 15 amino acids. Germline values: CDR1 KGHSH, CDR2 LQKENI. Trimming cost V 3 bases and J 3 bases; bases outside gene matches: 7. In the authors' methods: Amplifying reference gene primers gave estimates of nucleated cell counts. The table came from immunoSEQ multiplex PCR; TCRdb's copy has only in-frame clones and leaves some out. The V and J calls and clone size were taken over from that table, and D and trimming were inferred from the DNA. The data contain about 280,000 clones, 88% of them singletons. The sequenced material came from peripheral blood. V is TRBV18 and J is TRBJ1-1; 7 bases are shared with TRBD1. The source is a man younger than 30 with active or convalescent COVID-19. The CDR3 region is CASSPLHRGDTEAFF. CDR3 bases: TGTGCCAGCTCACCCTTACACAGGGGTGACACTGAAGCTTTCTTT.